Listed below are T cell receptor beta chains from one sample, sequenced in a study of cytomegalovirus exposure and HLA in healthy donors. Produced via immunoSEQ multiplex PCR; TCRdb's table is partial and in-frame only. The repertoire has fewer than 250,000 clones, around 87% of them found once; the top ten carry roughly 1.7%. The sample was PBMCs. These receptors were collected from a woman under 30 in good health and CMV-seronegative. Each CDR3 is given with its conserved first and last residue. The order of the fields is D gene, J gene, V gene, clone size, CDR3 DNA, CDR3 protein. A D gene is named only where the DNA matches it firmly. Where a row states a size, it is once, few, many or the class of an expanded clone; other rows omit it.

TRBD1,TRBJ2-7,TRBV2,NA,TGTGCCAGCAATACAGGGGGTGTGGAGCAGTACTTC,CASNTGGVEQYF
NA,TRBJ1-2,TRBV6-4,NA,TGTGCCAGCAGAACCGGGACACCTAACTATGGCTACACCTTC,CASRTGTPNYGYTF
TRBD2,TRBJ2-1,TRBV5-4,few,TGTGCCAGCAGCTTATCCGGCGGGGGGAGGGATGAGCAGTTCTTC,CASSLSGGGRDEQFF
NA,TRBJ2-2,TRBV7-2,NA,TGTGCCAGCAGCTTAGAATCTGCGATAAACACCGGGGAGCTGTTTTTT,CASSLESAINTGELFF
TRBD2,TRBJ2-5,TRBV5-1,few,TGCGCCAGCAGCTTAGCGGGGTCACAAGAGACCCAGTACTTC,CASSLAGSQETQYF
NA,TRBJ2-3,TRBV5-4,NA,TGTGCCAGCAGCGAGGGACATCGCACAGATACGCAGTATTTT,CASSEGHRTDTQYF
TRBD1,TRBJ1-2,TRBV5-1,NA,TGCGCCAGCACATCGGGACAGGGGAACTATGGCTACACCTTC,CASTSGQGNYGYTF
TRBD2,TRBJ2-3,TRBV5-1,NA,TGCGCCAGCAGCCTAGCGGGAGTAAGGACAGATACGCAGTATTTT,CASSLAGVRTDTQYF
TRBD2,TRBJ2-2,TRBV7-9,NA,TGTGCCAGCAGCTCCTTGACTAGCGTAGGAACCGGGGAGCTGTTTTTT,CASSSLTSVGTGELFF
TRBD1,TRBJ2-7,TRBV6-5,NA,TGTGCCAGCAGTACCGGGACAGGGGCCTACGAGCAGTACTTC,CASSTGTGAYEQYF
NA,TRBJ2-3,TRBV2,NA,TGTGCCAGCCGTACTCCCCTTTCACTAGTCGGAATACTCACAGATACGCAGTATTTT,CASRTPLSLVGILTDTQYF
NA,TRBJ2-2,TRBV6-1,NA,TGTGCCAGTCAGGGGGGCCCCGGGGAGCTGTTTTTT,CASQGGPGELFF
TRBD2,TRBJ2-1,TRBV4-3,NA,TGCGCCAGCAGCCAGAGGTCAGGGCGGGAGGGGTCCTACAATGAGCAGTTCTTC,CASSQRSGREGSYNEQFF
NA,TRBJ2-1,TRBV6-6,NA,TGTGCCAGCAGCCCCGCGACAATTAATGAGCAGTTCTTC,CASSPATINEQFF
NA,TRBJ2-5,TRBV2,few,TGTGCCAGCAAGGCAGGGGGGCAAGAGACCCAGTACTTC,CASKAGGQETQYF
NA,TRBJ2-7,TRBV6-5,NA,TGTGCCAGCAGTTACAGAAACGAGCAGTACTTC,CASSYRNEQYF
TRBD1,TRBJ1-4,TRBV13,NA,TGTGCCAGCAGCCTGCAGGGGGCCGGGGAAAAACTGTTTTTT,CASSLQGAGEKLFF
NA,TRBJ2-7,TRBV4-1,NA,TGCGCCAGCAGAGCAGACAGCTCCTACGAGCAGTACTTC,CASRADSSYEQYF
TRBD1,TRBJ1-1,TRBV4-1,NA,TGCGCCAGCAACCTAGGGGGCGGGAACACTGAAGCTTTCTTT,CASNLGGGNTEAFF
NA,TRBJ1-4,TRBV5-6,NA,TGTGCCAGCAGCTTGGGAACAGGGTTTAAAAATGAAAAACTGTTTTTT,CASSLGTGFKNEKLFF
TRBD1,TRBJ2-7,TRBV7-9,NA,TGTGCCAGCAGCTGGCCTTCCGGGACAGGGCCCCCGAGCTCCTACGAGCAGTACTTC,CASSWPSGTGPPSSYEQYF
TRBD2,TRBJ2-3,TRBV13,NA,TGTGCCAGCAGCTTACCAAGCGGGGGGACTTCCACAGATACGCAGTATTTT,CASSLPSGGTSTDTQYF
NA,TRBJ1-2,TRBV2,NA,TGTGCCAGCAGTGAAAGGACTACTAACTATGGCTACACCTTC,CASSERTTNYGYTF
NA,TRBJ2-3,TRBV28,NA,TGTGCCAGCAGCCTTAGAAGCTACACAGATACGCAGTATTTT,CASSLRSYTDTQYF
NA,TRBJ2-7,TRBV27,NA,TGTGCCAGCAGTTTATTTGGGGGGAGCTCCTACGAGCAGTACTTC,CASSLFGGSSYEQYF
NA,TRBJ1-5,TRBV9,NA,TGTGCCAGCAGCGGAGAAGGACAGCTCCAGCATTTT,CASSGEGQLQHF
TRBD1,TRBJ2-4,TRBV7-9,NA,TGTGCCAGCAGCTTCCAGGGGGCGTCCAAAAACATTCAGTACTTC,CASSFQGASKNIQYF
TRBD1,TRBJ1-2,TRBV2,NA,TGTGCCAGCAGTGCACAGGGGGCGTTAAACTATGGCTACACCTTC,CASSAQGALNYGYTF
TRBD1,TRBJ2-7,TRBV4-1,few,TGCGCCAGCAGCCGGAAGACAGGGCCGGCATACGAGCAGTACTTC,CASSRKTGPAYEQYF
TRBD1,TRBJ2-1,TRBV5-4,NA,TGTGCCAGCAGCTCGACAGGGGGCAGGGAGCAGTTCTTC,CASSSTGGREQFF
NA,TRBJ2-7,TRBV7-2,NA,TGTGCCAGCAGCTTAGAAGTCGGGGAGCAGTACTTC,CASSLEVGEQYF
NA,TRBJ1-2,TRBV7-9,NA,TGTGCCAGCAGCTTTGTGACAGGCGGTGGCTACACCTTC,CASSFVTGGGYTF
TRBD2,TRBJ2-1,TRBV25-1,NA,TGTGCCAGCATAGGAGGACTAGCGGCCAATGAGCAGTTCTTC,CASIGGLAANEQFF
TRBD1,TRBJ2-7,TRBV18,NA,TGTGCCAGCTCACCTGAGTGGGCTGGACAGGGGCCCTACGAGCAGTACTTC,CASSPEWAGQGPYEQYF
TRBD1,TRBJ2-7,TRBV28,NA,TGTGCCAGCAGGTGGGACAGTAGCTCCTACGAGCAGTACTTC,CASRWDSSSYEQYF
TRBD2,TRBJ2-1,TRBV9,NA,TGTGCCAGCAGCGTAGGAAGTGTGGGGCTAGCGGTTTACAATGAGCAGTTCTTC,CASSVGSVGLAVYNEQFF
NA,TRBJ1-1,TRBV11-3,NA,TGTGCCAGCAGCTTAAACATGGGGAGTGGGACTGAAGCTTTCTTT,CASSLNMGSGTEAFF
NA,TRBJ1-1,TRBV21-1,NA,TGTGCCATCCCAGGGAACACTGAAGCTTTCTTT,CAIPGNTEAFF
NA,TRBJ2-1,TRBV27,few,TGTGCCAGCGCCTGGGCCCTAACCGCCTACAATGAGCAGTTCTTC,CASAWALTAYNEQFF
NA,TRBJ1-1,TRBV6-6,once,TGTGCCAGCAGTGCCCCGGGTCAAGAGAACACTGAAGCTTTCTTT,CASSAPGQENTEAFF